The 5 T cell receptor gamma chains reported below all come from one sample, sequenced in a study of Vδ1+ human thymocytes. Findings of the study overall: Thymic TRG and TRD repertoires appeared highly polyclonal.

Their antigen targets remain unknown. Sequences come from RNA converted to cDNA by reverse transcription. Multiplex PCR used pooled V-gene forward primers and a constant-region reverse primer to amplify CDR3s. TCRdb repeated clone calling on the multiplex PCR reads with CATT. This sample yields tens of thousands of gamma-chain clones, of which 20% are seen a single time; under 2% belongs to the top ten. The specimen sequenced was Vdelta1+ gamma-delta thymocytes from the thymus. The subset was: FACS-sorted CD3+ TCRalphabeta- TCRVdelta1+ TCRVdelta2- thymocytes. Every receptor here comes from a girl under three years old who had congenital heart surgery.

The chain couples TRGV9 to TRGJ1 or TRGJ2. CDR1 and CDR2 (germline): GITISATS, ISYDGTV (reference sequence). With V trimmed by 2 bases and J by 3 bases, 7 bases remained unmatched. The CDR3 sequence is 14 residues long. The CDR3 region has the DNA TGTGCCTTGTGGGAGGGGCGGGCTTATTATAAGAAACTCTTT. Translated, it gives CALWEGRAYYKKLF.

In this sample, this clone turned up a few times. Additional DNA sequences in this sample encode the identical CDR3. The rearrangement joins TRGV3 to TRGJ1 or TRGJ2. The CDR3 is made up of 12 amino acids. Germline assignment: CDR1 VTNTFY and CDR2 YDVSTARD (reference sequence). V lost 0 bases to trimming and J lost 10 bases; unmatched junction nucleotides: 6. The CDR3 is CATWDRPEKKLF. For the CDR3, the DNA is TGTGCCACCTGGGACAGGCCGGAGAAGAAACTCTTT.

Regarding this clone: This sample also contains other DNA sequences that code for the same CDR3. The chain couples TRGV3 to TRGJP2. Per germline, CDR1 VTNTFY and CDR2 YDVSTARD (reference sequence). V lost 6 bases, J lost 2 bases, and 6 bases stayed unmatched. The CDR3 loop spans 14 amino acids. CDR3 sequence reads: CATWLDSSDWIKTF. CDR3 sequence (DNA): TGTGCCACCTGGCTTGACAGTAGTGATTGGATCAAGACGTTT.

This clone was detected only a few times. V gene TRGV4 combines with J gene TRGJ1 or TRGJ2. J gave up 10 bases and V 6 bases, and 9 bases lay outside the gene matches. CDR1 is EGSTGY, CDR2 YDSYTSSV, per germline. The CDR3 extends over 11 amino acids. The CDR3 DNA reads as TGTGCCACCTGGACTGGGGAAAAGAAACTCTTT. Encoded protein: CATWTGEKKLF.

This clone was recorded once. This chain links TRGV9 with TRGJ1 or TRGJ2. This CDR3 spans 14 amino acids. After removal of 2 bases from V and 6 bases from J, the junction contained 10 bases not matched to a gene. CDR1 GITISATS and CDR2 ISYDGTV come from the germline V gene (reference sequence). The CDR3 nucleotides are TGTGCCTTGTGGGAGGGCCTTACACCTTATAAGAAACTCTTT. Protein product: CALWEGLTPYKKLF.